This is a list of T cell receptor beta chains from one sample in a study of Graves' ophthalmopathy and Graves' hyperthyroidism. TCRdb recomputed calls from the multiplex PCR reads with MiXCR, one row per CDR3 protein. The data contain 200,000 to 300,000 distinct CDR3 sequences, approximately 42% of them seen just once; the ten biggest clones take up less than 60%. Sequencing was carried out using peripheral blood. All receptors derive from an adult man with Graves' ophthalmopathy. Both conserved end residues are part of each CDR3. Each record gives: J gene, D gene, V gene, clone size, CDR3 DNA, CDR3 protein. A D gene is named only where the DNA matches it firmly. Clone sizes are given selectively: once, few, many, or a class where the clone is expanded.

J gene: TRBJ2-5
D gene: NA
V gene: TRBV20-1
clone size: few
CDR3 DNA: TGCAGTGCTAGAGCAGCTCTCAACCAAGAGACCCAGTACTTC
CDR3 protein: CSARAALNQETQYF

J gene: TRBJ1-2
D gene: NA
V gene: TRBV20-1
clone size: few
CDR3 DNA: TGCAGTGCTAGACCACCTACCGGGGGCTACACCTTC
CDR3 protein: CSARPPTGGYTF

J gene: TRBJ1-5
D gene: TRBD1
V gene: TRBV20-1
clone size: NA
CDR3 DNA: TGCAGTGCTAGAGATTCCGGGACAGGGCGCCAGCCCCAGCATTTT
CDR3 protein: CSARDSGTGRQPQHF

J gene: TRBJ2-7
D gene: NA
V gene: TRBV6-5
clone size: few
CDR3 DNA: TGTGCCAGCAGTTACTCTCGGCAGATAGGTCACGAGCAGTACTTC
CDR3 protein: CASSYSRQIGHEQYF

J gene: TRBJ2-3
D gene: NA
V gene: TRBV7-6
clone size: few
CDR3 DNA: TGTGCCAGCAGCTCGCAGGGTGGAGATACGCAGTATTTT
CDR3 protein: CASSSQGGDTQYF

J gene: TRBJ2-7
D gene: NA
V gene: TRBV7-9
clone size: NA
CDR3 DNA: TGTGCCAGCAGCTCGATAAGGCATTCCTACGAGCAGTACTTC
CDR3 protein: CASSSIRHSYEQYF

J gene: TRBJ2-1
D gene: TRBD1
V gene: TRBV10-3
clone size: NA
CDR3 DNA: TGTGCCATCAACGGGCAGGGGGCGAGCAATGAGCAGTTCTTC
CDR3 protein: CAINGQGASNEQFF

J gene: TRBJ2-1
D gene: TRBD1
V gene: TRBV5-1
clone size: few
CDR3 DNA: TGCGCCAGCAGACGGACAGGGGATGAGCAGTTCTTC
CDR3 protein: CASRRTGDEQFF

J gene: TRBJ1-1
D gene: NA
V gene: TRBV7-8
clone size: few
CDR3 DNA: TGTGCCAGCAGCCCAAAGGAGGAAGCTTTCTTT
CDR3 protein: CASSPKEEAFF

J gene: TRBJ2-5
D gene: NA
V gene: TRBV2
clone size: NA
CDR3 DNA: TGTGCCAGCAGTGATGCCAGCCAAGAGACCCAGTACTTC
CDR3 protein: CASSDASQETQYF

J gene: TRBJ1-2
D gene: TRBD1
V gene: TRBV27
clone size: few
CDR3 DNA: TGTGCCAGCAGTCCGGGACAGAGGGTCCCTTATGGCTACACCTTC
CDR3 protein: CASSPGQRVPYGYTF

J gene: TRBJ1-1
D gene: TRBD1
V gene: TRBV5-1
clone size: NA
CDR3 DNA: TGCGCCAGCAGCTTCGACAGGGGGCGTGGCGGGACTGAAGCTTTCTTT
CDR3 protein: CASSFDRGRGGTEAFF

J gene: TRBJ2-5
D gene: NA
V gene: TRBV12-3/TRBV12-4
clone size: few
CDR3 DNA: TGTGCCAGCAGGCGAGGGACGGAAGAGACCCAGTACTTC
CDR3 protein: CASRRGTEETQYF

J gene: TRBJ1-1
D gene: NA
V gene: TRBV20-1
clone size: NA
CDR3 DNA: TGCAGTGCTAGACCGGGAACCCCCACTGAAGCTTTCTTT
CDR3 protein: CSARPGTPTEAFF

J gene: TRBJ2-7
D gene: NA
V gene: TRBV24-1
clone size: once
CDR3 DNA: TGTGCCACCCAGAGGGGATCCTACGAGCAGTACTTC
CDR3 protein: CATQRGSYEQYF

J gene: TRBJ2-5
D gene: NA
V gene: TRBV10-3
clone size: NA
CDR3 DNA: TGTGCCAGCACCTTGGGATCCGGAGAGACCCAGTACTTC
CDR3 protein: CASTLGSGETQYF

J gene: TRBJ1-6
D gene: NA
V gene: TRBV19
clone size: NA
CDR3 DNA: TGTGCCAGTTCGCCTCAGGGTGATAATTCACCCCTCCACTTT
CDR3 protein: CASSPQGDNSPLHF

J gene: TRBJ2-3
D gene: TRBD2
V gene: TRBV2
clone size: NA
CDR3 DNA: TGTGCCAGCATTGAGCGGACTAGCGGGGCAGATACGCAGTATTTT
CDR3 protein: CASIERTSGADTQYF

J gene: TRBJ1-2
D gene: TRBD1
V gene: TRBV20-1
clone size: NA
CDR3 DNA: TGCAGTGCTAGAGATCAAGGGGGCCATGGCTACAGCTTC
CDR3 protein: CSARDQGGHGYSF

J gene: TRBJ2-7
D gene: NA
V gene: TRBV20-1
clone size: few
CDR3 DNA: TGCAGTGCTAGAGCGGGGAGCCTCTACGAGCAGTACTTC
CDR3 protein: CSARAGSLYEQYF

J gene: TRBJ2-5
D gene: NA
V gene: TRBV7-9
clone size: many
CDR3 DNA: TGTGCCAGCAGCTTAGCGGGAGTAGGAGAGACCCAGTACTTC
CDR3 protein: CASSLAGVGETQYF

J gene: TRBJ1-1
D gene: NA
V gene: TRBV2
clone size: few
CDR3 DNA: TGTGCCAGCAGTGATACATCGGTGAACACTGAAGCTTTCTTT
CDR3 protein: CASSDTSVNTEAFF

J gene: TRBJ2-7
D gene: NA
V gene: TRBV7-9
clone size: NA
CDR3 DNA: TGTGCCAGCGCGGCGGGGAGCTCCTACGAGCAGTACTTC
CDR3 protein: CASAAGSSYEQYF

J gene: TRBJ1-2
D gene: NA
V gene: TRBV19
clone size: NA
CDR3 DNA: TGTGCCAGTAGTATAGACCTAGGCGGGAGCTATGGCTACACCTTC
CDR3 protein: CASSIDLGGSYGYTF

J gene: TRBJ1-4
D gene: TRBD1
V gene: TRBV2
clone size: few
CDR3 DNA: TGTGCCAGCAGTGCGGGACAGTGGGGAAATGAAAAACTGTTTTTT
CDR3 protein: CASSAGQWGNEKLFF

J gene: TRBJ2-2
D gene: NA
V gene: TRBV20-1
clone size: NA
CDR3 DNA: TGCAGTGCTAACAGAGATCGGTGGACCGGGGAGCTGTTTTTT
CDR3 protein: CSANRDRWTGELFF

J gene: TRBJ1-1
D gene: TRBD1
V gene: TRBV12-3/TRBV12-4
clone size: NA
CDR3 DNA: TGTGCCAGCAGTGTATCCAGGGGGAAAGGACCCTTTGAAGCTTTCTTT
CDR3 protein: CASSVSRGKGPFEAFF

J gene: TRBJ1-4
D gene: NA
V gene: TRBV2
clone size: once
CDR3 DNA: TGTGCCAGCACAGGACAGATTAATGAAAAACTGTTTTTT
CDR3 protein: CASTGQINEKLFF

J gene: TRBJ2-7
D gene: NA
V gene: TRBV6-5
clone size: few
CDR3 DNA: TGTGCCAGCAACGGTGATGGGAACGAGCAGTACTTC
CDR3 protein: CASNGDGNEQYF

J gene: TRBJ1-5
D gene: TRBD1
V gene: TRBV2
clone size: NA
CDR3 DNA: TGTGCCAGCAGTCCGGGGACAGGGGGCGGCAATCAGCCCCAGCATTTT
CDR3 protein: CASSPGTGGGNQPQHF

J gene: TRBJ2-7
D gene: TRBD2
V gene: TRBV19
clone size: NA
CDR3 DNA: TGTGCCAGTAGTCAAAGCGGGACCTCCTACGAGCAGTACTTC
CDR3 protein: CASSQSGTSYEQYF

J gene: TRBJ2-2
D gene: TRBD1
V gene: TRBV7-9
clone size: NA
CDR3 DNA: TGTGCCAGCAGCTCCCCCCAAACCCCGGGACAGGGGGCGGACACCGGGGAGCTGTTTTTT
CDR3 protein: CASSSPQTPGQGADTGELFF

J gene: TRBJ2-7
D gene: NA
V gene: TRBV4-1
clone size: NA
CDR3 DNA: TGCGCCAGCAGCCAAGTCGCTAGGGAGCAGTACTTC
CDR3 protein: CASSQVAREQYF

J gene: TRBJ2-2
D gene: NA
V gene: TRBV7-9
clone size: NA
CDR3 DNA: TGTGCCAGCAGCCAAGTCTGGCCGGGCGGGGAGCTGTTTTTT
CDR3 protein: CASSQVWPGGELFF